This T cell receptor (beta chain) appears in the sequencing data of a study of blood T cell repertoires in COVID-19. The ends lost 1 base at V and 3 bases at J; junction bases unmatched: 5. Germline CDR1 reads KGHDR; CDR2 reads SFDVKD. This CDR3 region has 17 residues. Original data processing: For nucleated cells, counts were estimated from reference gene primer amplification. Sequencing used immunoSEQ multiplex PCR; TCRdb keeps in-frame clones, though not all of them. That table is the source of V, J and clone size, and D and trimming were worked out from the DNA. The data show 150,000 to 200,000 clones, over 80% seen once.

V is TRBV24-1 and J is TRBJ2-2; 9 bases match TRBD2. This TCR derives from a man aged 70-80 years who had been exposed to COVID-19. Sequencing input: PBMCs or T cells enriched from blood (not recorded which). The CDR3 sequence: CATSDFRGGADTGELFF. CDR3 nucleotide sequence: TGTGCCACCAGTGATTTTCGCGGGGGGGCGGACACCGGGGAGCTGTTTTTT.